Listed below are T cell receptor beta chains from one sample, sequenced in a study of blood T cells in healthy people across ages. One entry per CDR3 protein, called by TCRdb with MiXCR from the 5' RACE reads. The repertoire holds about 290,000 distinct CDR3 sequences, with 25% to 30% as singletons. The sequenced sample was blood. These receptors all come from a woman aged 70-85 years in good health. The CDR3 runs from the conserved cysteine through the conserved F or W. Each record gives: J gene, clone size, V gene, CDR3 protein. Size is omitted from some rows. Given values are once, few, many or a class for expanded clones.

j_gene: TRBJ2-3
abundance: -
v_gene: TRBV20-1
CDR3aa: CSAPRQGSADTQYF

j_gene: TRBJ2-1
abundance: few
v_gene: TRBV6-2/TRBV6-3
CDR3aa: CASSFRGRHNEQFF

j_gene: TRBJ2-5
abundance: many
v_gene: TRBV12-3/TRBV12-4
CDR3aa: CASSSSSMGSTQYF

j_gene: TRBJ1-1
abundance: -
v_gene: TRBV5-1
CDR3aa: CASSVSFDSEAFF

j_gene: TRBJ1-4
abundance: few
v_gene: TRBV6-5
CDR3aa: CASSPGTVFEKLFF

j_gene: TRBJ2-3
abundance: -
v_gene: TRBV7-3
CDR3aa: CASSLTSGNTDTQYF

j_gene: -
abundance: many
v_gene: TRBV7-2
CDR3aa: CASSKTGGVYEQYF

j_gene: TRBJ2-1
abundance: few
v_gene: TRBV6-5
CDR3aa: CASSLKGARNEQFF

j_gene: TRBJ2-1
abundance: -
v_gene: TRBV10-3
CDR3aa: CALRSSGDDEQFF

j_gene: TRBJ2-4
abundance: -
v_gene: TRBV20-1
CDR3aa: CSARVGTVRNIQYF

j_gene: TRBJ2-5
abundance: -
v_gene: TRBV7-2
CDR3aa: CASSLSGTSVETQYF

j_gene: TRBJ1-2
abundance: -
v_gene: TRBV7-9
CDR3aa: CASSLLGAGDGYTF

j_gene: TRBJ1-5
abundance: once
v_gene: TRBV27
CDR3aa: CASSGTVNSNQPQHF

j_gene: TRBJ2-5
abundance: few
v_gene: TRBV5-1
CDR3aa: CASSIRGETQYF

j_gene: TRBJ2-1
abundance: few
v_gene: TRBV20-1
CDR3aa: CSAIGLAGVDEQFF

j_gene: TRBJ2-3
abundance: -
v_gene: TRBV20-1
CDR3aa: CSLHRGLAGPASTDTQYF

j_gene: -
abundance: -
v_gene: TRBV6-5
CDR3aa: CASSYSLAVGGQKSQHF

j_gene: TRBJ2-1
abundance: many
v_gene: TRBV28
CDR3aa: CASSLLGEKYNEQFF

j_gene: TRBJ1-2
abundance: few
v_gene: TRBV27
CDR3aa: CASRTLTGDYGYTF

j_gene: -
abundance: -
v_gene: TRBV7-2
CDR3aa: CASSADRGRSGEQFF

j_gene: TRBJ1-2
abundance: -
v_gene: TRBV28
CDR3aa: CACSLVGRGYTF

j_gene: TRBJ2-3
abundance: -
v_gene: TRBV5-1
CDR3aa: CASSSGPSDTQYF

j_gene: TRBJ2-3
abundance: few
v_gene: TRBV20-1
CDR3aa: CSARGRDRTSGARSTDTQYF

j_gene: TRBJ2-5
abundance: -
v_gene: TRBV20-1
CDR3aa: CSATGDQETQYF

j_gene: TRBJ1-5
abundance: -
v_gene: TRBV20-1
CDR3aa: CSASAGQVSQPQHF

j_gene: TRBJ2-7
abundance: -
v_gene: TRBV20-1
CDR3aa: CSARLDDTREQYF

j_gene: TRBJ2-5
abundance: -
v_gene: TRBV7-2
CDR3aa: CASSLFGGGLKETQYF

j_gene: TRBJ1-4
abundance: -
v_gene: TRBV6-2/TRBV6-3
CDR3aa: CASTEPTGSEKLFF

j_gene: TRBJ1-1
abundance: -
v_gene: TRBV19
CDR3aa: CASSWDTRNTEAFF

j_gene: TRBJ1-1
abundance: many
v_gene: TRBV28
CDR3aa: CASSLQGAGGTEAFF

j_gene: TRBJ1-2
abundance: -
v_gene: TRBV20-1
CDR3aa: CSARSLTGVIYGYTF

j_gene: TRBJ2-7
abundance: -
v_gene: TRBV7-8
CDR3aa: CASSLGLGTILGEQYF

j_gene: TRBJ2-5
abundance: many
v_gene: TRBV28
CDR3aa: CASSFPGGETQYF

j_gene: TRBJ2-1
abundance: many
v_gene: TRBV4-3
CDR3aa: CASSQDSGGTSGPNEQFF

j_gene: TRBJ2-4
abundance: few
v_gene: TRBV7-2
CDR3aa: CASSLGSKNIQYF

j_gene: TRBJ2-5
abundance: -
v_gene: TRBV7-2
CDR3aa: CASSLAGWGQETQYF

j_gene: TRBJ2-5
abundance: few
v_gene: TRBV5-1
CDR3aa: CASSGGTSVGQETQYF

j_gene: TRBJ2-5
abundance: -
v_gene: TRBV28
CDR3aa: CASSLFRGGVETQYF

j_gene: TRBJ2-1
abundance: -
v_gene: TRBV28
CDR3aa: CASSLSGTKVYNEQFF

j_gene: TRBJ2-3
abundance: -
v_gene: TRBV3-1
CDR3aa: CASSPYRDKDTQYF

j_gene: -
abundance: -
v_gene: TRBV5-1
CDR3aa: CASSTDRGHNEQFF

j_gene: TRBJ2-2
abundance: -
v_gene: TRBV9
CDR3aa: CASSVGTSFLTGELFF

j_gene: TRBJ2-5
abundance: few
v_gene: TRBV7-3
CDR3aa: CAWSYPGQKETQYF

j_gene: TRBJ2-7
abundance: -
v_gene: TRBV29-1
CDR3aa: CSVVLGGTGRNSEQYF

j_gene: TRBJ2-1
abundance: many
v_gene: TRBV7-7
CDR3aa: CASSPVPPPGDEQFF

j_gene: TRBJ2-5
abundance: few
v_gene: TRBV5-5
CDR3aa: CASSQLQGAVETQYF

j_gene: -
abundance: -
v_gene: TRBV7-9
CDR3aa: CASSLTSTETQYF

j_gene: TRBJ2-5
abundance: few
v_gene: TRBV3-1
CDR3aa: CASSPVGTSVLQETQYF

j_gene: -
abundance: few
v_gene: TRBV7-2
CDR3aa: CASNDLAERSEQYF

j_gene: TRBJ1-4
abundance: few
v_gene: TRBV27
CDR3aa: CASSLNRRRDEKLFF

j_gene: TRBJ2-4
abundance: few
v_gene: TRBV4-2
CDR3aa: CASSQDWIGGVRNIQYF

j_gene: TRBJ2-2
abundance: -
v_gene: TRBV2
CDR3aa: CASKSTGGNTGELFF

j_gene: TRBJ2-7
abundance: -
v_gene: TRBV20-1
CDR3aa: CSARLAGGPYEQYF

j_gene: TRBJ1-1
abundance: -
v_gene: TRBV19
CDR3aa: CASSIAQAQAFF

j_gene: -
abundance: -
v_gene: TRBV18
CDR3aa: CASSKRDGHNEQFF

j_gene: TRBJ2-5
abundance: -
v_gene: TRBV6-6
CDR3aa: CASSPLPGGEETQYF

j_gene: TRBJ2-5
abundance: -
v_gene: TRBV7-2
CDR3aa: CASSSGSLVSQYF

j_gene: TRBJ2-1
abundance: few
v_gene: TRBV15
CDR3aa: CATSRVAGDNEQFF

j_gene: TRBJ2-7
abundance: once
v_gene: TRBV7-9
CDR3aa: CASSLGGTLISYEQYF